A selection of T cell receptor beta chains follows, all from one sample in a study of shared clonotypes between healthy human individuals. Repertoires were generated with immunoSEQ multiplex PCR, while TCRdb's copy carries only in-frame clones and drops some. The table has about 2.4 million clones, roughly 92% seen once. Sequencing was done on a sample of naive CD4+ T cells sorted from blood. The receptors derive from a young man in good health. Both conserved end residues are part of each CDR3. D genes are given only for firm matches. Size is omitted from some rows. Given values are once, few, many or a class for expanded clones.

>16|TRBV5-1|.|TRBJ2-5|TRBD2
TGCGCCAGCAGCTTGAGTCTAGCGGGACGACAAGAGACCCAGTACTTC
CASSLSLAGRQETQYF
>15|TRBV5-1|once|TRBJ2-2|TRBD1
TGCGCCAGCAGCCGGGGACAGGCAAACACCGGGGAGCTGTTTTTT
CASSRGQANTGELFF
>13|TRBV11-3|.|TRBJ2-1|TRBD2
TGTGCCAGCAGGGCTAGCGGGGGGTCGGAGCAGTTCTTC
CASRASGGSEQFF
>14|TRBV5-1|.|TRBJ1-3|.
TGCGCCAGCAGAGAGGGTCAGAGTGGAAACACCATATATTTT
CASREGQSGNTIYF
>15|TRBV2|few|TRBJ1-4|TRBD1
TGTGCCAGCAGCCGCACCGGGACAGCGAATGAAAAACTGTTTTTT
CASSRTGTANEKLFF
>14|TRBV29-1|once|TRBJ2-7|TRBD1
TGCAGCGTTGTCGTACAGGGGAACCCCTACGAGCAGTACTTC
CSVVVQGNPYEQYF
>13|TRBV6-1|.|TRBJ1-1|.
TGTGCCAGCAGTACCCGGGACAACACTGAAGCTTTCTTT
CASSTRDNTEAFF
>13|TRBV10-3|.|TRBJ2-3|TRBD2
TGTGCCATTTCAAAAGCGGGGGTAGATACGCAGTATTTT
CAISKAGVDTQYF
>14|TRBV28|.|TRBJ1-1|.
TGTGCCAGCAGTTCCGGGACCCTGAACACTGAAGCTTTCTTT
CASSSGTLNTEAFF
>16|TRBV27|.|TRBJ2-7|TRBD2
TGTGCCAGCAGTTTAACTGCCGGGACTAGCGGTTACGAGCAGTACTTC
CASSLTAGTSGYEQYF
>17|TRBV6-1|.|TRBJ1-2|TRBD1
TGTGCCAGCAGTGATATCCCTCGTTGGACAGGGCGGGATGGCTACACCTTC
CASSDIPRWTGRDGYTF
>14|TRBV28|.|TRBJ2-3|TRBD2
TGTGCCAGCAGTACCCGGGGGGGCACAGATACGCAGTATTTT
CASSTRGGTDTQYF
>19|TRBV30|.|TRBJ2-4|TRBD1
TGTGCCTGGGCTCTAGGACAGGGGGCAAGGGTCGTAGCCAAAAACATTCAGTACTTC
CAWALGQGARVVAKNIQYF
>14|TRBV7-2|.|TRBJ2-5|.
TGTGCCAGCAACCAGGGGGGTTCAGCAGAGACCCAGTACTTC
CASNQGGSAETQYF
>15|TRBV6-1|.|TRBJ2-7|TRBD1
TGTGCCAGCACCCCCCAGTGGACAGGGCCCCACGAGCAGTACTTC
CASTPQWTGPHEQYF
>15|TRBV4-1|.|TRBJ1-4|TRBD1
TGCGCCAGCAGCCAATTCCGGACAGGGAATGAAAAACTGTTTTTT
CASSQFRTGNEKLFF
>16|TRBV6-6|.|TRBJ2-7|.
TGTGCCAGCAGCCTTGCTTTAGGGCAGGGCGCCGCCGAGCAGTACTTC
CASSLALGQGAAEQYF
>14|TRBV6-5|.|TRBJ1-2|TRBD1
TGTGCCAGCAGTGAAACAGGGGATTACTATGGCTACACCTTC
CASSETGDYYGYTF
>11|TRBV28|once|TRBJ1-1|.
TGTGCCAGCATTAGGGCTTTCGAAGCTTTCTTT
CASIRAFEAFF
>18|TRBV4-2|.|TRBJ2-1|.
TGTGCCAGCAGCCAAGAACCCCTGGAGAGTAGCTCCTACAATGAGCAGTTCTTC
CASSQEPLESSSYNEQFF
>14|TRBV19|.|TRBJ1-5|.
TGTGCCAGTAGTACCGACCCGGCGGTTCAGCCCCAGCATTTT
CASSTDPAVQPQHF
>10|TRBV10-3|.|TRBJ1-2|.
TGTGCCGCCGGGACTGGTGGCTACACCTTC
CAAGTGGYTF
>15|TRBV11-2|.|TRBJ2-1|TRBD1
TGTGCCAGCAGCTTAAGACAGGGCCCCTACAATGAGCAGTTCTTC
CASSLRQGPYNEQFF
>10|TRBV29-1|.|TRBJ1-2|.
TGCAGCGCGCTTTCAGATGGCTACACCTTC
CSALSDGYTF
>13|TRBV9|few|TRBJ1-1|.
TGTGCCAGCAGCACTAATACGAACACTGAAGCTTTCTTT
CASSTNTNTEAFF
>14|TRBV6-5|.|TRBJ2-1|.
TGTGCCAGCAGTTACTCGATCTTGGCCGAGGCCTGGTTCTTC
CASSYSILAEAWFF
>13|TRBV18|.|TRBJ2-1|TRBD1
TGTGCCAGCGGACAGGGCTCCTACAATGAGCAGTTCTTC
CASGQGSYNEQFF
>13|TRBV30|.|TRBJ2-3|.
TGTGCCTGGAGTGTACAGGTGTCCGATACGCAGTATTTT
CAWSVQVSDTQYF
>14|TRBV6-5|.|TRBJ1-5|TRBD1
TGTGCCAGCAGACCCGGGACAGCAAATCAGCCCCAGCATTTT
CASRPGTANQPQHF
>14|TRBV6-1|.|TRBJ2-2|TRBD1
TGTGCCAGCACCCACAGGGGTAGCACCGGGGAGCTGTTTTTT
CASTHRGSTGELFF
>15|TRBV4-1|.|TRBJ2-7|.
TGCGCCAGCAGCCAGTCCATCGGGCCAGCCTACGAGCAGTACTTC
CASSQSIGPAYEQYF
>15|TRBV5-1|.|TRBJ2-7|.
TGCGCCAGCAGCTTGGGGGTCGGCGTCTCCTACGAGCAGTACTTC
CASSLGVGVSYEQYF
>13|TRBV7-9|few|TRBJ1-1|.
TGTGCCAGCAGCTGGGAGGAGAACACTGAAGCTTTCTTT
CASSWEENTEAFF
>13|TRBV30|few|TRBJ1-2|.
TGTGCCTGGACCCTACCCGGCCGCTATGGCTACACCTTC
CAWTLPGRYGYTF
>18|TRBV7-2|.|TRBJ1-4|TRBD1
TGTGCCAGCAGCTTAGGACCGGGACAGGGGCCCTTGAATGAAAAACTGTTTTTT
CASSLGPGQGPLNEKLFF
>13|TRBV29-1|once|TRBJ2-5|TRBD2
TGCAGCGTTGAGGGGACTAGCAGGGAGACCCAGTACTTC
CSVEGTSRETQYF
>13|TRBV19|.|TRBJ2-7|.
TGTGCCAGTAGTATAGGACTCGGCTACGAGCAGTACTTC
CASSIGLGYEQYF
>15|TRBV28|.|TRBJ1-5|.
TGTGCCAGCAGTTTAGAATTCCGCAGCAATCAGCCCCAGCATTTT
CASSLEFRSNQPQHF
>13|TRBV4-3|.|TRBJ2-2|.
TGCGCCAGCAGCCAACAAGGTCCCGGGGAGCTGTTTTTT
CASSQQGPGELFF
>16|TRBV6-5|.|TRBJ2-5|TRBD2
TGTGCCAGCAGTTACTCGATGTCAGCGGGAGGGGAGACCCAGTACTTC
CASSYSMSAGGETQYF
>11|TRBV6-1|.|TRBJ2-7|.
TGTGCCAGCAGTGAACCGTCCGAGAGGTACTTC
CASSEPSERYF
>13|TRBV6-6|once|TRBJ2-3|TRBD2
TGTGCCAGCAGGCGGGGGGGAGAAGATACGCAGTATTTT
CASRRGGEDTQYF
>14|TRBV19|.|TRBJ1-5|TRBD1
TGTGCCAGTACTGCGACAGGGGCAGTTGGGCCCCAGCATTTT
CASTATGAVGPQHF
>15|TRBV5-4|.|TRBJ2-7|TRBD1
TGTGCCAGCAGCTTGTTCTCCACAGGGGTCTACGAGCAGTACTTC
CASSLFSTGVYEQYF
>16|TRBV7-2|.|TRBJ2-3|TRBD2
TGTGCCAGCAGCCCCATAGCGGGAGCCGGGTTGAATACGCAGTATTTT
CASSPIAGAGLNTQYF
>12|TRBV11-2|.|TRBJ2-3|TRBD1
TGTGCCGGGAGACAGGGGACTCATACGCAGTATTTT
CAGRQGTHTQYF
>18|TRBV25-1|.|TRBJ2-3|.
TGTGCCAGCAGTGGAGGCGGGGGCGTCTTCCCTAGCACAGATACGCAGTATTTT
CASSGGGGVFPSTDTQYF
>16|TRBV7-2|.|TRBJ2-2|.
TGTGCCAGCAGCCTTATGTGGGGATCTAACACCGGGGAGCTGTTTTTT
CASSLMWGSNTGELFF
>12|TRBV28|.|TRBJ2-4|.
TGTGCCAGCGGGCTATCAGGGAACATTCAGTACTTC
CASGLSGNIQYF
>14|TRBV2|.|TRBJ2-1|TRBD1
TGTGCCAGCACCGGGACAGGGGCGATCAATGAGCAGTTCTTC
CASTGTGAINEQFF
>14|TRBV6-6|once|TRBJ2-1|.
TGTGCCAGCAGTTACCAGGGGGGAAACAATGAGCAGTTCTTC
CASSYQGGNNEQFF
>15|TRBV5-1|.|TRBJ1-6|.
TGCGCCAGCAGCTCCGGGGACCCAGACAACTCACCCCTCCACTTT
CASSSGDPDNSPLHF
>15|TRBV7-6|.|TRBJ2-7|TRBD2
TGTGCCAGCAGCCCGGGCGGGAGAGCCGCTTACGAGCAGTACTTC
CASSPGGRAAYEQYF
>11|TRBV30|.|TRBJ2-3|.
TGTGCCTGGCAATCCGCGGATACGCAGTATTTT
CAWQSADTQYF
>15|TRBV19|once|TRBJ1-4|TRBD1
TGTGCCAGCTCAGATGGAGGGACAGGGAATGAAAAACTGTTTTTT
CASSDGGTGNEKLFF